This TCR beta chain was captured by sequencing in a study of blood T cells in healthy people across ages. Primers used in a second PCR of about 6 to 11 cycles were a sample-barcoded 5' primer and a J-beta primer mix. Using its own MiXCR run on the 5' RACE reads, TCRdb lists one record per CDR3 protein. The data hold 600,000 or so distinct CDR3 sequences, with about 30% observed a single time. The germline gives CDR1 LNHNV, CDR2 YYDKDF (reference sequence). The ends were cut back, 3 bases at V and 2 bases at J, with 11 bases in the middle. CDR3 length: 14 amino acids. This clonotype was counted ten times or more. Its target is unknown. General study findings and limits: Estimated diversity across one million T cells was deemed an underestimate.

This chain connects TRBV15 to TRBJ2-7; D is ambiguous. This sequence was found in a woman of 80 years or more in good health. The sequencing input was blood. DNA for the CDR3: TGTGCCACCAGCAGGAAGCTTAATGCCTACGAGCAGTACTTC. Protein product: CATSRKLNAYEQYF.